This passage covers 26 T cell receptor beta chains from one sample sequenced in a study of blood T cell repertoires in COVID-19. Some clones are missing from TCRdb's copy, which holds only in-frame ones; the method was immunoSEQ multiplex PCR. The sample lists approximately 99,000 clones; about two thirds were seen once. Sequencing input: peripheral blood. The receptors derive from a woman aged 40 to 49 with acute or convalescent COVID-19.

The genes are TRBV15 and TRBJ1-1, with D possibly being TRBD1 (6 bases). The CDR3 spans 15 residues. CDR1 and CDR2 (germline): LNHNV, YYDKDF (reference sequence). V was trimmed by 1 base and J by 0 bases, leaving 9 bases between them. Here the CDR3 DNA reads TGTGCCACCAGCAGAGGGGGGCAGCTGAACACTGAAGCTTTCTTT. Translated: CATSRGGQLNTEAFF.

The chain employs TRBV6-7 and TRBJ2-1, with no clear D. TRBV6-7 is an open reading frame whose function is uncertain. V was pared by 7 bases and J by 4 bases, with 14 bases between. CDR3 length equals 14 residues. The CDR3 reads CASNPDLGYNEQFF. The CDR3 region has the DNA TGTGCCAGCAACCCAGACTTAGGTTACAATGAGCAGTTCTTC.

V gene TRBV9 combines with J gene TRBJ2-2; D possibly corresponds to TRBD2 (6 bases). V lost 0 bases and J lost 4, with 13 bases in between. Germline V gives CDR1 SGDLS, CDR2 YYNGEE. The CDR3 covers 16 residues. The DNA for the CDR3 is TGTGCCAGCAGCGTAGACGTGGGGGAGGTCACCGGGGAGCTGTTTTTT. Translation gives CASSVDVGEVTGELFF.

The chain has TRBV5-4 and TRBJ2-7, with TRBD1 matching 11 bases. The CDR3 loop spans 14 amino acids. After removal of 4 bases from V and 6 bases from J, the junction contained 6 bases not matched to a gene. Germline assignment: CDR1 SGHNT and CDR2 YYREEE (reference sequence). CDR3 in DNA: TGTGCCAGCAGCCCGGACAGGGGGCAAGGCGAGCAGTACTTC. This codes for CASSPDRGQGEQYF.

This rearrangement joins TRBV30 to TRBJ2-4, with D possibly TRBD2 on 6 matching bases. Germline lookup yields CDR1 GTSNPN and CDR2 SVGIG (reference sequence). This CDR3 has 13 residues. Trimming cost V 3 bases and J 11 bases, with 17 bases left between them. The chain's CDR3 is CAWSRDSDGVQYF. Here the CDR3 DNA reads TGTGCCTGGAGCCGGGACTCTGATGGGGTTCAGTACTTC.

This chain links TRBV7-3 with TRBJ1-1; maybe TRBD1 (6 bases). The CDR3 is made up of 14 amino acids. Germline assignment: CDR1 SGHTA and CDR2 FQGTGA. The ends were cut back, 5 bases at V and 4 bases at J, with 14 bases in the middle. In DNA form, the CDR3 reads TGTGCCAGCAGCAAAGGGGGTCGGGGCACTGAAGCTTTCTTT. Encoded protein: CASSKGGRGTEAFF.

The chain employs TRBV30 and TRBJ1-6; 7 bases are a match to TRBD1. Trimming took 2 bases from V and 7 from J; bases not matched to a gene: 2. The CDR3 spans 13 residues. The V gene's germline CDR1 is GTSNPN and CDR2 SVGIG (reference sequence). This chain's CDR3 is CAWSRGPNSPLHF. The CDR3 region has the DNA TGTGCCTGGAGTAGGGGGCCCAATTCACCCCTCCACTTT.

The chain carries TRBV14 and TRBJ2-3; D unresolved. The CDR3 is 15 residues long. Looked up from germline, CDR1 is SGHDN and CDR2 is FVKESK. V lost 0 bases, J lost 5 bases, and 12 bases lay in between. As DNA, the CDR3 is TGTGCCAGCAGCCAAGATCTCGCCAGTATAGATACGCAGTATTTT. Translation: CASSQDLASIDTQYF.

The chain is built from TRBV28 and TRBJ1-1, with a possible D match to TRBD1 (6 bases). Germline loops: CDR1 MDHEN, CDR2 SYDVKM. V lost 4 bases to trimming and J lost 3 bases, with 18 bases between them. The CDR3 totals 16 residues. DNA for the CDR3: TGTGCCAGCAGTTCGCCGGGAACAGGGAGAGACACTGAAGCTTTCTTT. This translates into CASSSPGTGRDTEAFF.

The chain combines TRBV29-1 with TRBJ1-4; TRBD1 matches 7 bases. The V segment lost 4 bases and the J segment 8 bases; nucleotides outside the gene matches: 4. Germline V lookup: CDR1 SQVTM, CDR2 ANQGSEA. CDR3 length: 12 residues. The CDR3 spells CSVAQGGEKLFF. The CDR3 coding sequence is TGCAGCGTTGCTCAGGGGGGAGAAAAACTGTTTTTT.

V and J are TRBV27 and TRBJ2-1, with 8 bases identical to TRBD1. The germline CDR1 and CDR2 sequences are MNHEY and SMNVEV (reference sequence). The CDR3 is made up of 15 amino acids. V lost 6 bases to trimming and J lost 7 bases; unmatched junction nucleotides: 11. The CDR3 loop reads CASRVGQGAGNEQFF. The CDR3 bases are TGTGCCAGCAGGGTGGGGCAGGGGGCGGGTAATGAGCAGTTCTTC.

This clone has only a few counts. This chain connects TRBV11-2 to TRBJ2-4; no firm D call. This CDR3 has 15 residues. Germline V lookup: CDR1 SGHAT, CDR2 FQNNGV. Trimming cost V 2 bases and J 6 bases, with 14 bases left between them. The CDR3 spells CASSLTRSGGNIQYF. CDR3 DNA: TGTGCCAGCAGCTTAACTCGATCGGGTGGAAACATTCAGTACTTC.

This CDR3 is CASSSRTSGGTDTQYF. The CDR3, as DNA: TGCGCCAGCAGCTCGAGGACTAGCGGGGGCACAGATACGCAGTATTTT. V and J are TRBV5-1 and TRBJ2-3; 12 bases are a match to TRBD2. CDR1 and CDR2 (germline): SGHRS, YFSETQ. V gave up 3 bases and J gave up 1 base; unmatched junction bases: 3. The CDR3 has 16 amino acids.

V gene TRBV7-9 combines with J gene TRBJ2-5; 7 bases match TRBD1. With V trimmed by 8 bases and J by 4 bases, 10 bases remained unmatched. Germline CDR1 is SEHNR and CDR2 is FQNEAQ (reference sequence). The CDR3 length is 14 residues. CDR3 sequence reads: CASATGTAGETQYF. The DNA for the CDR3 is TGTGCCAGCGCGACAGGGACGGCGGGAGAGACCCAGTACTTC.

The rearrangement joins TRBV21-1 to TRBJ2-1; no DNA check was done on the table's D call, TRBD2. TRBV21-1 is a pseudogene segment. The CDR3 is 13 amino acids. The CDR3 DNA follows: TGTGCCCGTTCGTGGGGGGGCCCTTCGGAGCAGTTCTTC. Protein product: CARSWGGPSEQFF.

The chain uses TRBV10-3 and TRBJ2-7; 10 nucleotides line up with TRBD2. From germline, CDR1 is ENHRY and CDR2 SYGVKD. V lost 6 bases and J lost 4; bases outside the gene matches: 6. CDR3 length: 14 residues. In nucleotides, the CDR3 is TGTGCCATCAGCCCCTCTAGCGGGGGTTACGAGCAGTACTTC. It is translated as CAISPSSGGYEQYF.

The CDR3 nucleotides are TGTGCCAGCAGCACTACAGGGGCTCCGAGATACTTC. This sequence encodes CASSTTGAPRYF. V is TRBV28 and J is TRBJ2-7; 7 bases are a match to TRBD1. After removal of 6 bases from V and 13 bases from J, the junction contained 12 bases not matched to a gene. Germline CDR1 reads MDHEN; CDR2 reads SYDVKM. The CDR3 is made up of 12 amino acids.

The CDR3 sequence: CASSLVGGGNNEQFF. CDR3 in DNA: TGCGCCAGCAGCTTGGTCGGGGGTGGGAACAATGAGCAGTTCTTC. The V call is TRBV5-1, the J call TRBJ2-1; D is possibly TRBD2 (6 bases). Deletions cut 0 bases from V and 5 bases from J, with 12 bases between. The CDR3 loop spans 15 amino acids. In germline, CDR1 is SGHRS, CDR2 YFSETQ.

The V gene is TRBV3-1 (or the pseudogene TRBV3-2), the J gene TRBJ2-5; the match to TRBD2 covers 7 bases. The CDR3 length is 14 residues. The V segment lost 1 base and the J segment 4 bases; nucleotides outside the gene matches: 3. Germline-derived CDR1 and CDR2 are LGHDT and YNNKEL (reference sequence). The CDR3 DNA is TGTGCCAGCAGCCAAGGCCGCGGGGGAGAGACCCAGTACTTC. Translated, it gives CASSQGRGGETQYF.

V is TRBV19 and J is TRBJ1-1; D might be TRBD1 (6 bases). The CDR3 is 13 amino acids. The V gene lost 6 bases and the J gene lost 4 bases, with 12 bases spanning the gap. CDR1 is LNHDA, CDR2 SQIVND, per germline (reference sequence). The DNA for the CDR3 is TGTGCCAGTAGCCTAACAGGGAGCACTGAAGCTTTCTTT. Its translation is CASSLTGSTEAFF.

The chain has TRBV6-1 and TRBJ1-2; TRBD1 agrees at 7 bases. Germline V gene lookup returns CDR1 MNHNS and CDR2 SASEGT. This CDR3 is built from 15 residues. The V segment lost 2 bases and the J segment 5 bases; nucleotides outside the gene matches: 8. DNA of the CDR3: TGTGCCAGCAGTGAACCAGACAGGGTGGTATATGGCTACACCTTC. This sequence encodes CASSEPDRVVYGYTF.

The sample holds many counts of this clone. V gene TRBV4-1 combines with J gene TRBJ1-6; D remains ambiguous. This CDR3 has 14 residues. Germline V gives CDR1 MGHRA, CDR2 YSYEKL. V was cut by 0 bases and J by 10 bases, with 10 bases left in between. The CDR3 reads CASSQDEVRSPLHF. The CDR3 DNA reads as TGCGCCAGCAGCCAAGATGAGGTACGGTCACCCCTCCACTTT.

J is TRBJ2-3 and V is TRBV29-1; TRBD2 agrees at 8 bases. V trimming: 4 bases; J trimming: 6 bases; junction bases outside the gene matches: 12. The CDR3 covers 15 residues. Germline V gene data show CDR1 as SQVTM and CDR2 as ANQGSEA. This CDR3 reads CSVVLAVLKRDTQYF. The CDR3 coding sequence is TGCAGCGTTGTACTAGCGGTCCTAAAAAGGGATACGCAGTATTTT.

This clone was found a few times. The gene calls are TRBV7-9 and TRBJ1-4; 10 nucleotides align to TRBD1. This CDR3 contains 17 residues. Germline values: CDR1 SEHNR, CDR2 FQNEAQ (reference sequence). The trim removed 8 bases at V and 8 bases at J, leaving 17 bases unmatched. The CDR3, as DNA: TGTGCCAGCGGGAGCCGCCCGGGACAGGGGATTTTCGAAAAACTGTTTTTT. Translated, it gives CASGSRPGQGIFEKLFF.

This chain uses TRBV3-1 (or the pseudogene TRBV3-2) with TRBJ2-7; D is unresolved. The V end was cut by 2 bases, the J end by 3 bases, with 5 bases between. The CDR3 has 12 amino acids. CDR1 and CDR2 from the germline V gene are LGHDT and YNNKEL (reference sequence). The CDR3 spells CASSQQNYEQYF. CDR3 sequence (DNA): TGTGCCAGCAGCCAACAAAACTACGAGCAGTACTTC.

The chain carries TRBV14 and TRBJ2-1, with D possibly matching TRBD2 (6 bases). The CDR3 has 15 amino acids. V lost 4 bases and J 4 bases, leaving 14 bases between the germline ends. Looked up from germline, CDR1 is SGHDN and CDR2 is FVKESK. The CDR3 region is CASSRDGDFYNEQFF. In DNA, the CDR3 is TGTGCCAGCAGCCGCGACGGGGACTTTTACAATGAGCAGTTCTTC. The variable domain in full, with the rest retrieved from reference TRBV14 and TRBJ2-1, is EAGVTQFPSHSVIEKGQTVTLRCDPISGHDNLYWYRRVMGKEIKFLLHFVKESKQDESGMPNNRFLAERTGGTYSTLKVQPAELEDSGVYFCASSRDGDFYNEQFFGPGTRLTVL.